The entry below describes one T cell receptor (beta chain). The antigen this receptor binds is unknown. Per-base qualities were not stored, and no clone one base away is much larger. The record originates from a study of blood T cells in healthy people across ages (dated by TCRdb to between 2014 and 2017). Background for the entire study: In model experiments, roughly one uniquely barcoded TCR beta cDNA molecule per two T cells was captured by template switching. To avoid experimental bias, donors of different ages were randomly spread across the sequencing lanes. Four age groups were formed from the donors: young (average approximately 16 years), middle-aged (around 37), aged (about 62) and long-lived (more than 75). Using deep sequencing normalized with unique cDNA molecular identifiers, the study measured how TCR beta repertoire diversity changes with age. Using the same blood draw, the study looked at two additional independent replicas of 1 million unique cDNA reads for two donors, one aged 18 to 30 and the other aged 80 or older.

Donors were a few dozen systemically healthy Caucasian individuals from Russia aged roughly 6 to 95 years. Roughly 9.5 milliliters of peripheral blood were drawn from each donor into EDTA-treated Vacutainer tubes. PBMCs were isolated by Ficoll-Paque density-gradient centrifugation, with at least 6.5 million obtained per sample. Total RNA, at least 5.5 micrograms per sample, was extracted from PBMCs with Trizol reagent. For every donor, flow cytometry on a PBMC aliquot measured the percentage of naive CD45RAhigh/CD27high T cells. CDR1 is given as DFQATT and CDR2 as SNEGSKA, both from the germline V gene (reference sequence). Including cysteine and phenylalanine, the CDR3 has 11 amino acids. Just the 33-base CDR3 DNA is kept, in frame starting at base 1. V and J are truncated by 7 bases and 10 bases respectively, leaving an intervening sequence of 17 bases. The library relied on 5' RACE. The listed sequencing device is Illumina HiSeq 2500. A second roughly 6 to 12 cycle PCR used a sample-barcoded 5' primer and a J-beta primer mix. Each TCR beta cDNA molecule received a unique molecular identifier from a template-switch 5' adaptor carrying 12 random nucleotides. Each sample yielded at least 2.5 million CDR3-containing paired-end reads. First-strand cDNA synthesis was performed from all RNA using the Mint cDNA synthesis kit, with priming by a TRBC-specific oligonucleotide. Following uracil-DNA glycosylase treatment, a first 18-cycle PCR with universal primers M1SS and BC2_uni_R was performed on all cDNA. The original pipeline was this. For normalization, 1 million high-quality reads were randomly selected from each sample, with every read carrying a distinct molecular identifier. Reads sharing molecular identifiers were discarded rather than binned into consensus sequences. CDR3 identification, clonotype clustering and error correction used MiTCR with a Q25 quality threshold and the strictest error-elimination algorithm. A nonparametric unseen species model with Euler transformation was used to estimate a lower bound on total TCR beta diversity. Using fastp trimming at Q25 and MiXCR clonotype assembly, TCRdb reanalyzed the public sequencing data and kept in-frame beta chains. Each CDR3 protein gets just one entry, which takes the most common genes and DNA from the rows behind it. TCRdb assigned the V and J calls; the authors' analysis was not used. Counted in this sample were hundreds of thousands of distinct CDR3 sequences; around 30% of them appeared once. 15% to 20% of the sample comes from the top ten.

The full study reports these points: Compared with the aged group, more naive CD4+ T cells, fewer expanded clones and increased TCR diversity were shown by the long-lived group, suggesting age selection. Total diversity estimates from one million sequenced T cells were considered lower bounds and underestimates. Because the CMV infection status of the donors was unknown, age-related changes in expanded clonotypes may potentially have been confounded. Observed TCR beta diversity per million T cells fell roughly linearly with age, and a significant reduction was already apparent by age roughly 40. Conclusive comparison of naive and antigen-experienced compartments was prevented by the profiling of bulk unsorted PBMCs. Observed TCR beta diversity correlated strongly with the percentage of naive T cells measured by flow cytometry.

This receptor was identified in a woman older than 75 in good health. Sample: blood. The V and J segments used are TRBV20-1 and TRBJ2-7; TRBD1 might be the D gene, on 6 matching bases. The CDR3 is CSVSRQEAQYF. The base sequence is TGCAGTGTTAGCAGACAGGAGGCCCAGTACTTC.